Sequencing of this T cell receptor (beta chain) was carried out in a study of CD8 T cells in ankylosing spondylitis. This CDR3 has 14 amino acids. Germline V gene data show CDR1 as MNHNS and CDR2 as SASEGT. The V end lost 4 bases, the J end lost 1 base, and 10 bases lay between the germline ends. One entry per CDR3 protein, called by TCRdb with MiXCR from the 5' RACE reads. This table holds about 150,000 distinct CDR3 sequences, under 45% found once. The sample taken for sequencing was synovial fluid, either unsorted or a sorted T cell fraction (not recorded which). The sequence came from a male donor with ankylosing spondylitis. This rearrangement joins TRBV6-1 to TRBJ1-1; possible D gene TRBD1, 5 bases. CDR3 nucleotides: TGTGCCAGCAGTGGGGGGGGAGCGAACACTGAAGCTTTCTTT. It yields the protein CASSGGGANTEAFF.